The entry that follows covers one T cell receptor beta chain sequence. Its antigen specificity is not known. Base qualities are missing; no much larger clone stands one base away. The source of the sample is a study of Ad26.COV2.S vaccination and SARS-CoV-2 variants (dated by TCRdb to 2020 to 2022). Looking at the study overall: Vaccine-arm donors came from COV1001, a multicentre, randomized, double-blind, placebo-controlled phase I-IIa trial of Ad26.COV2.S in healthy adults. Ad26.COV2.S was administered intramuscularly at 5 x 10^10 or 1 x 10^11 viral particles, either as a single shot or as two shots given 56 days apart. The specificity and breadth of SARS-CoV-2-reactive T cell receptors after Ad26.COV2.S vaccination were assessed by TCRbeta repertoire sequencing. The TCR-sequenced set comprised around 30 samples: around 20 Ad26.COV2.S vaccine recipients, 5 placebo recipients and 8 SARS-CoV-2 convalescent individuals. Trial participants were randomized into five groups of five, in which low-dose or high-dose Ad26.COV2.S was given once or twice, or placebo was given on both occasions. Throughout the experiments and outcome assessment, investigators stayed blinded to trial group allocation. The investigation overall reported the following: The authors noted that the TCR breadth and depth analyses may have underestimated total T cell responses. Vaccine and placebo recipients had similar non-spike TCR breadth, a finding consistent with the vaccine containing only spike. Ad26.COV2.S recipients had higher spike-specific TCR breadth than placebo recipients (P = 0.0014). Substantial breadth of spike-specific CD8+ and CD4+ T cell responses was reported after vaccination. The study lacked the statistical power to compare responses across vaccine doses or regimens.

Per the publication, the treatment or condition label means: some 19 received Ad26.COV2.S at low or high dose, single or two shots; about 5 received placebo; per-sample allocation not given. For vaccine and placebo recipients, the sequenced repertoires came from samples collected on day 63 after the first injection. In Cohort 1b, fewer than 30 adults aged 18-55 years were enrolled at a single site in Boston, USA, between 29 July and 7 August 2020. Ad26.COV2.S consisted of a replication-incompetent adenovirus type 26 vector by which a prefusion-stabilized SARS-CoV-2 spike protein from the original Wuhan strain was expressed. Cut back by 6 bases and 8 bases, the V and J ends lie 8 bases apart. The CDR3 runs 11 amino acids, cysteine and phenylalanine included. The only DNA kept is the CDR3, 33 bases in frame from the first base. CDR1 and CDR2, looked up from the germline V gene, are KGHSH and LQKENI.

TCRbeta CDR3 regions were sequenced with the immunoSEQ Assay. After extraction, genomic DNA underwent amplification by bias-controlled multiplex PCR, followed by high-throughput sequencing. In the authors' own workflow: To quantify the absolute abundance of every unique TCRbeta CDR3 region, sequences were collapsed and filtered. T cell fraction was estimated by normalizing TCRbeta template counts to usable DNA, which was measured by amplifying reference genes present in all nucleated cells. Repertoire TCRs were annotated as SARS-CoV-2-specific when V gene, CDR3 amino acid sequence and J gene were exactly matched to a known reactive TCR set. The reference SARS-CoV-2 TCR set was obtained from MIRA and was filtered for enrichment in COVID-19-positive ImmuneCODE repertoires, whereby public or cross-reactive TCRs were removed. Drawing on the MIRA antigens, annotated TCRs were analysed further at the level of specific ORF or position within ORF. Breadth was defined as the number of annotated unique rearrangements divided by the total number of unique productive rearrangements, and depth was defined as the summed frequency of the annotated unique rearrangements. TCR breadth was compared between groups using two-sided Wilcoxon rank-sum tests. In TCRdb, the immuneACCESS table is reduced to in-frame sequences with V and J assigned. These tables do not hold every clone; where another copy was compared, an unresolved V gene accounts for under half, and the others remain unexplained. That table furnishes V, J and clone size, whereas the DNA furnished D and trimming. This sample holds about 680,000 clones; 89% were observed only once. Jointly, the top ten make up around 1.5% of the sample.

The chain uses TRBV18 and TRBJ2-1; D gene: possibly TRBD2, on 6 matching bases. The sequence was collected from a person aged 18 to 65 who received the Ad26.COV2.S COVID-19 vaccine or a placebo. Sample: peripheral blood, taken in a trial of Ad26.COV2.S vaccine versus placebo. Here is the DNA: TGTGCCAGCTCCCGGGGGTATGAGCAGTTCTTC. Translated, it reads CASSRGYEQFF.